The clone carrying this T cell receptor beta chain was found a few times. The antigen is not known. The sample belongs to a study of cytomegalovirus exposure and HLA in healthy donors. Study-wide context: Earlier, 95 million to 130 million unique TCR beta sequences were recovered from approximately 180 million T cells by an analysis.

Germline loops: CDR1 MDHEN, CDR2 SYDVKM. This CDR3 contains 15 residues. After removal of 2 bases from V and 2 bases from J, the junction contained 4 bases not matched to a gene. The primer mix had 60 Vbeta and 13 Jbeta primers. Profiling relied on immunoSEQ multiplex PCR, and the TCRdb table lists in-frame clones only, not all of them. Of 150,000 to 200,000 clones listed, over 80% are singletons. Study-wide results and limits: According to an earlier analysis, most TCR beta V segments yielded productive rearrangements about 90% or about 30% of the time.

The TCR sequence derives from a man between 50 and 59 years old in good health and CMV-seropositive. Sequenced input: PBMCs. The chain couples TRBV28 to TRBJ2-3; 7 positions agree with TRBD2. The CDR3 nucleotides read TGTGCCAGCAGTTTAAGTGGGAGGGACACAGATACGCAGTATTTT. This sequence encodes CASSLSGRDTDTQYF.